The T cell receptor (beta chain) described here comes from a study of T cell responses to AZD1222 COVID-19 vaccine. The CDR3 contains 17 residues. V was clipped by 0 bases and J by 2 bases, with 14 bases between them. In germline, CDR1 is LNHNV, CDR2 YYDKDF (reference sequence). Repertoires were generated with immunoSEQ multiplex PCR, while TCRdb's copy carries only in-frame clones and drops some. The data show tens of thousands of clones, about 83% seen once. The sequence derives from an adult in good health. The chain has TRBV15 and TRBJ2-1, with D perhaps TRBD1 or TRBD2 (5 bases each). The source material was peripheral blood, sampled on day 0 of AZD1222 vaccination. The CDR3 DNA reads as TGTGCCACCAGCAGAGATCCGGGACCTTTCGCCTACAATGAGCAGTTCTTC. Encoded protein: CATSRDPGPFAYNEQFF.